Included here is one T cell receptor (beta chain) sequence, with context. In the study's own analysis: Amplification of reference gene primers provided the estimated nucleated cell counts. TCRdb keeps only in-frame clones here, not all; method: immunoSEQ multiplex PCR. V and J calls and clone size follow that table, whereas D and trimming were derived from the DNA. Of more than 60,000 clones in the sample, about 90% were seen once. The data were obtained in a study of blood T cell repertoires in COVID-19. Background on the study: The cDNA or gDNA used as material had been derived from T cells, B-cell-depleted T cells, or PBMCs.

Seattle cases were enrolled at active infection and followed longitudinally. The sample consisted of peripheral blood. This receptor was taken from an older woman with COVID-19, enrolled during active disease.

Written as DNA, the CDR3 is TGTGCCAGCAGCCTTGGCCTAGCGGGATGGGGTGAGCAGTTCTTC. Its translation: CASSLGLAGWGEQFF. V and J are TRBV3-1 (or the pseudogene TRBV3-2) and TRBJ2-1; TRBD2 aligns across 9 bases. This CDR3 region has 15 residues. Germline V gene lookup returns CDR1 LGHDT and CDR2 YNNKEL (reference sequence). V lost 4 bases and J lost 9; bases outside the gene matches: 10.